Below, 14 T cell receptor beta chains from the same sample are listed, as sequenced in a study of OX40 agonist ivuxolimab in advanced cancers. Assay used: immunoSEQ multiplex PCR; TCRdb lists only in-frame clones, some missing. The sample comprises over 45,000 clones, approximately 83% of which are singletons, and roughly 1.5% rests with the top ten. This sample comprised CD4+ or CD8+ T cells sorted from blood, obtained in a trial of the OX40 agonist ivuxolimab. The receptors were gathered from an adult with an advanced solid tumor such as melanoma, head and neck, liver or kidney cancer.

The rearrangement joins TRBV7-9 to TRBJ2-7, with 14 bases fitting TRBD2. Germline CDR1 is SEHNR and CDR2 is FQNEAQ (reference sequence). This CDR3 has 15 amino acids. V was clipped by 5 bases and J by 4 bases; unmatched bases: 4. The DNA for the CDR3 is TGTGCCAGCAGCGCGGGACTAGCGGGGGTATACGAGCAGTACTTC. Amino acid sequence: CASSAGLAGVYEQYF.

The rearrangement joins TRBV28 to TRBJ2-7, with 11 bases that match TRBD1. Germline CDR1 and CDR2: MDHEN and SYDVKM. J gave up 3 bases and V 5 bases, and 6 bases lay outside the gene matches. CDR3 length equals 15 residues. The CDR3 sequence is CASSPRTGGNYEQYF. DNA for the CDR3: TGTGCCAGCAGTCCCAGGACAGGGGGCAACTACGAGCAGTACTTC. The full variable domain, rest sourced from reference TRBV28 and TRBJ2-7, is DVKVTQSSRYLVKRTGEKVFLECVQDMDHENMFWYRQDPGLGLRLIYFSYDVKMKEKGDIPEGYSVSREKKERFSLILESASTNQTSMYLCASSPRTGGNYEQYFGPGTRLTVT.

The rearrangement uses TRBV11-3 and TRBJ1-3; no definite D call. With 4 bases removed from V and 0 bases from J, the gap between germline ends came to 4 bases. CDR3 length equals 13 residues. Germline CDR1 is SGHNT and CDR2 is YENEEA. CDR3 region: CASSSYSGNTIYF. For the CDR3, the DNA is TGTGCCAGCAGCTCATACTCTGGAAACACCATATATTTT.

The chain employs TRBV7-2 and TRBJ1-1; D remains unclear. This CDR3 is built from 13 residues. Per the germline V gene, CDR1 is SGHTA and CDR2 is FQGNSA. V lost 4 bases and J lost 2, with 8 bases in between. CDR3 DNA: TGTGCCAGCAGCTCCACACGAAACACTGAAGCTTTCTTT. Amino acid sequence: CASSSTRNTEAFF.

This clone has more than one count but fewer than ten. The chain couples TRBV18 to TRBJ1-1; no clear D. This CDR3 region has 12 residues. Germline V lookup: CDR1 KGHSH, CDR2 LQKENI. Trimming pared 8 bases from V and 1 base from J, leaving 8 bases between. CDR3 DNA sequence: TGTGCCAGCAATCCGGGGAACACTGAAGCTTTCTTT. It specifies CASNPGNTEAFF.

CDR3 DNA: TGTGCCAGCAGCTTAAACGTAGCTTACCAAGAGACCCAGTACTTC. Its translation is CASSLNVAYQETQYF. V usage is TRBV11-2 and J usage is TRBJ2-5; D uncertain. This CDR3 region has 15 residues. The V end lost 2 bases, the J end lost 0 bases, and 10 bases lay between the germline ends. Germline CDR1 is SGHAT and CDR2 is FQNNGV.

The chain is built from TRBV11-2 and TRBJ2-1, with TRBD2 identical over 9 bases. The CDR3 covers 15 residues. Germline CDR1 is SGHAT and CDR2 is FQNNGV. V lost 2 bases and J lost 9; bases outside the gene matches: 8. CDR3 bases: TGTGCCAGCAGCTTACCGGGTAGCGGGAGCGGTGAGCAGTTCTTC. Protein product: CASSLPGSGSGEQFF. Using reference TRBV11-2 and TRBJ2-1 for the parts outside the CDR3, the full variable domain is EAGVAQSPRYKIIEKRQSVAFWCNPISGHATLYWYQQILGQGPKLLIQFQNNGVVDDSQLPKDRFSAERLKGVDSTLKIQPAKLEDSAVYLCASSLPGSGSGEQFFGPGTRLTVL.

As regards this clone: Other nucleotide sequences from this sample produce the same CDR3. The rearrangement links TRBV7-2 to TRBJ2-5, with a weak D call TRBD1 (5 bases). With the DNA end fitting TRBJ2-7 better, the J assignment may be wrong. Looked up from germline, CDR1 is SGHTA and CDR2 is FQGNSA. The length of the CDR3 is 14 residues. CDR3 coding DNA: TGTGCCAGCAGCTTAGCCCCGGACACCTACGAGCAGTACTTC. It codes for CASSLAPDTYEQYF.

This clone has only one observation. The chain employs TRBV15 and TRBJ2-7, with 9 bases lining up with TRBD2. With V trimmed by 1 base and J by 6 bases, 19 bases remained unmatched. The CDR3 has 19 amino acids. Germline-derived CDR1 and CDR2 are LNHNV and YYDKDF (reference sequence). The CDR3 region has the DNA TGTGCCACCAGCAGAGGGGGGACGTTCACGGGACTAGCAATTGGCGAGCAGTACTTC. It is translated as CATSRGGTFTGLAIGEQYF.

This chain joins TRBV6-4 and TRBJ1-4; no definite D call. CDR1 MRHNA and CDR2 SNTAGT come from the germline V gene. The length of the CDR3 is 13 residues. V was clipped by 5 bases and J by 7 bases, with 11 bases between them. The DNA of the CDR3 is TGTGCCAGCAGTTCTGATCTAGGTGAAAAACTGTTTTTT. This encodes CASSSDLGEKLFF.

The chain carries TRBV4-1 and TRBJ2-7; TRBD1 agrees at 8 bases. This CDR3 has 15 amino acids. The V gene end was trimmed by 2 bases and the J gene end by 3 bases; junction bases not matched to a gene: 6. Germline V gene lookup returns CDR1 MGHRA and CDR2 YSYEKL. CDR3 bases: TGCGCCAGCAGCCAACTCCCGACAGGGGACTACGAGCAGTACTTC. It is translated as CASSQLPTGDYEQYF.

This chain links TRBV4-2 with TRBJ1-3, with 9 bases fitting TRBD1. With V trimmed by 0 bases and J by 3 bases, 3 bases remained unmatched. Germline CDR1 and CDR2: LGHNA and YNFKEQ. The CDR3 extends over 16 amino acids. The CDR3 DNA sequence: TGTGCCAGCAGCCAAGATCCGGGACAGGGTGGAAACACCATATATTTT. This gives the protein CASSQDPGQGGNTIYF.

This chain uses TRBV6-1 with TRBJ1-5; unclear D gene. The CDR3 length is 13 residues. With 3 bases removed from V and 0 bases from J, the gap between germline ends came to 3 bases. Germline lookup yields CDR1 MNHNS and CDR2 SASEGT. CDR3 nucleotides: TGTGCCAGCAGTGACAGTAGCAATCAGCCCCAGCATTTT. Translation gives CASSDSSNQPQHF.

The rearrangement uses TRBV4-2 and TRBJ1-2; TRBD1 is a possible D gene (6 bases). Germline V gene data show CDR1 as LGHNA and CDR2 as YNFKEQ. The length of the CDR3 is 16 residues. Trimming left V 0 bases short and J 3 bases short, with 14 bases between. CDR3 in amino acids: CASSQDSVRGYYGYTF. CDR3 DNA sequence: TGTGCCAGCAGCCAAGATTCGGTCAGGGGATACTATGGCTACACCTTC.